Listed below are T cell receptor beta chains from one sample, sequenced in a study of cytotoxic CD8 clonotypes in ibrutinib-treated CLL. The repertoire was sequenced with immunoSEQ multiplex PCR; TCRdb's copy has only in-frame clones and lacks some. This sample has about 140,000 clones, with about 75% found just once. The source material was PBMCs, sampled after 24 months of ibrutinib treatment. All receptors come from a human donor with chronic lymphocytic leukemia. Both conserved end residues are part of each CDR3. D genes are given only for firm matches. A clone size is listed for some rows: how often the clone was seen (once, few, many), or a class if it is expanded.

j_call d_call clone_size v_call cdr3_nt cdr3_aa
TRBJ2-3 - - TRBV19 TGTGCCAGTAGTATGGCGGGCCCTGTCGCAGATACGCAGTATTTT CASSMAGPVADTQYF
TRBJ1-6 TRBD1 - TRBV19 TGTGCCAGTAGTACGGACAGGGGGCATTCACCCCTCCACTTT CASSTDRGHSPLHF
TRBJ1-2 - - TRBV6-1 TGTGCCAGCAGTGAAGCGGGGGGACCCTATGGCTACACCTTC CASSEAGGPYGYTF
TRBJ1-1 - - TRBV7-8 TGTGCCAGCAGCTTATTGGGGCCGGGGACTGAAGCTTTCTTT CASSLLGPGTEAFF
TRBJ2-7 TRBD2 - TRBV19 TGTGCCAGTAGTACCGGGGGGTACGAGCAGTACTTC CASSTGGYEQYF
TRBJ2-1 TRBD2 - TRBV30 TGTGCCTGGAGTGTGGTAGCGGGGGTTGGTGAGCAGTTCTTC CAWSVVAGVGEQFF
TRBJ2-1 TRBD2 - TRBV14 TGTGCCAGCAGCCGATCGCGGGGGGAGCAGTTCTTC CASSRSRGEQFF
TRBJ2-5 - once TRBV19 TGTGCCAGTAGTAAGGTTAGCGACCAAGAGACCCAGTACTTC CASSKVSDQETQYF
TRBJ1-2 - - TRBV28 TGTGCCAGCAGTCCCCGGAGGCTCGGTGGCTACACCTTC CASSPRRLGGYTF
TRBJ2-2 - - TRBV7-3 TGTGCCAGCAGCTTAAGGGCCGGGGAGCTGTTTTTT CASSLRAGELFF
TRBJ2-2 TRBD2 - TRBV27 TGTGCCAGCAGTTTGATTAGCGGGGCGAACACCGGGGAGCTGTTTTTT CASSLISGANTGELFF
TRBJ2-7 TRBD1 - TRBV29-1 TGCAGCGTTGATGGTTGGGGACAGGCATCCTACGAGCAGTACTTC CSVDGWGQASYEQYF
TRBJ1-1 TRBD1 once TRBV7-9 TGTGCCAGCAGCTCATCAAATATAGGGGGCCGGACTGAAGCTTTCTTT CASSSSNIGGRTEAFF
TRBJ2-7 TRBD1 once TRBV4-2 TGTGCCAGCAGCCACGGGACAGGGTTTTCCGAGCAGTACTTC CASSHGTGFSEQYF
TRBJ2-3 - - TRBV5-1 TGCGCCAGCAGGTTGGGACCCCAAGCGCTAGATACGCAGTATTTT CASRLGPQALDTQYF
TRBJ2-1 TRBD2 - TRBV6-6 TGTGCCAGCAGTCTGACTAGCGCACGGCAGTTCTTC CASSLTSARQFF
TRBJ2-5 TRBD2 - TRBV6-6 TGTGCCAGCAGTTACTCGCTAGCGGGGAGCGAGACCCAGTACTTC CASSYSLAGSETQYF
TRBJ2-7 - - TRBV7-2 TGTGCCAGCAGCTTAGCGTCGGGGGCGTACGAGCAGTACTTC CASSLASGAYEQYF
TRBJ2-2 TRBD1 few TRBV5-8 TGTGCCAGCAGCTTCCTAGGGGGCTCCAACACCGGGGAGCTGTTTTTT CASSFLGGSNTGELFF
TRBJ1-2 - - TRBV30 TGTGCCTGGAGTAGTGGGACACGCCTCACCTTC CAWSSGTRLTF
TRBJ2-6 TRBD2 - TRBV19 TGTGCCACCAGTGGCGGGAGGACCTCTGGGGCCAACGTCCTGACTTTC CATSGGRTSGANVLTF
TRBJ2-2 TRBD2 - TRBV7-7 TGTGCCAGCAGCTCCGGACTAGCGGGAGGGACCGGGGAGCTGTTTTTT CASSSGLAGGTGELFF
TRBJ2-3 TRBD2 - TRBV7-2 TGTGCCAGCAGCTTGGAGGCGGGGGGCACAGATACGCAGTATTTT CASSLEAGGTDTQYF
TRBJ1-1 - - TRBV6-5 TGTGCCAGCAGTTACGGGGGGCATGAAGCTTTCTTT CASSYGGHEAFF
TRBJ2-2 TRBD1 - TRBV7-6 TGTGCCAGCAGCTTAGCAAGGGACAGGGTGACCGGGGAGCTGTTTTTT CASSLARDRVTGELFF
TRBJ2-5 TRBD2 few TRBV2 TGTGCCAGCAGCCCCGGGACTAGCTGGGAGACCCAGTACTTC CASSPGTSWETQYF
TRBJ2-2 - once TRBV9 TGTGCCAGCAGCGCATCGGGACGGAACACCGGGGAGCTGTTTTTT CASSASGRNTGELFF
TRBJ2-1 TRBD2 - TRBV5-1 TGCGCCAGCAGGCCGGGACTAGCGGGGGCTCTTAGCTCCTACAATGAGCAGTTCTTC CASRPGLAGALSSYNEQFF
TRBJ1-2 - once TRBV7-9 TGTGCCAGCAGCCACACAGACACTTCTAACTATGGCTACACCTTC CASSHTDTSNYGYTF
TRBJ1-2 - - TRBV6-5 TGTGCCAGCAGTAAATCAACCTATGGCTACACCTTC CASSKSTYGYTF